These T cell receptor beta chains were read from a single sample in a study of blood T cell repertoires in COVID-19. Data came from immunoSEQ multiplex PCR; TCRdb stores just in-frame clones and leaves some out. The data contain some 130,000 clones, around 83% of them singletons. Sequencing input: peripheral blood. The source of these receptors is a man aged 35 to 55 with active or convalescent COVID-19. The CDR3 runs from the conserved cysteine through the conserved F or W.

j_call	v_call	cdr3_aa
TRBJ2-7	TRBV9	CASSPQRTGGSEQYF
TRBJ2-5	TRBV18	CASSRGQVETQYF
TRBJ1-1	TRBV4-2	CASSQDGQMNTEAFF
TRBJ1-2	TRBV5-6	CASSFTSIPNYGYTF
TRBJ2-2	TRBV30	CAWRRALDSNTGELFF
TRBJ1-2	TRBV14	CASSQQGSKGYTF
TRBJ1-1	TRBV29-1	CSAVRTEAFF
TRBJ1-5	TRBV2	CASSGTVNQPQHF
TRBJ2-7	TRBV14	CASSQGQGPFYEQYF
TRBJ1-1	TRBV11-2	CASSAYRGNTEAFF
TRBJ1-4	TRBV19	CASSIQGDEKLFF
TRBJ1-5	TRBV11-2	CASSPGSNQPQHF
TRBJ1-1	TRBV7-2	CASSLQGLNTEAFF
TRBJ2-7	TRBV29-1	CSVEQGRGYEQYF
TRBJ1-4	TRBV14	CASSPDRARVGGEKLFF
TRBJ2-2	TRBV27	CASIDRDTGELFF
TRBJ1-3	TRBV5-1	CASSYLAWGRDSGNTIYF